This T cell receptor beta chain was recorded in a study of technical replicates of blood from several donors. The protocol was immunoSEQ multiplex PCR, while the TCRdb copy is restricted to in-frame clones and leaves out a portion. The top ten clones hold roughly 0.25% of a sample with around 70,000 clones, roughly 93% of them seen once. The CDR3 is made up of 12 amino acids. Germline values: CDR1 SEHNR, CDR2 FQNEAQ (reference sequence). The V gene end was trimmed by 5 bases and the J gene end by 12 bases; junction bases not matched to a gene: 9. This chain links TRBV7-9 with TRBJ1-2, with 7 bases lining up with TRBD1. This TCR was sampled from a human donor in good health. Sample: T cells isolated from PBMCs. The CDR3: CASSPQGGHHTF. CDR3 bases: TGTGCCAGCAGCCCCCAGGGGGGACATCACACCTTC.